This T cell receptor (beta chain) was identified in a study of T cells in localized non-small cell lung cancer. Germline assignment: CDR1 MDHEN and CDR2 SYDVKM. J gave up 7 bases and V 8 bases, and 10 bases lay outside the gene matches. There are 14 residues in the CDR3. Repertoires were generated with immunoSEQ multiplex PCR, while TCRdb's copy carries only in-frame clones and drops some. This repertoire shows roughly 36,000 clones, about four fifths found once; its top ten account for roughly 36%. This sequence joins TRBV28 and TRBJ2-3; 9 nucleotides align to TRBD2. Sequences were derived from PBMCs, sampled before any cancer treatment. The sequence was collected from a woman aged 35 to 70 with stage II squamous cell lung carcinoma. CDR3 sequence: CASGPSGVMNTQYF. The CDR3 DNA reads TGTGCCAGCGGGCCTAGCGGGGTGATGAATACGCAGTATTTT.